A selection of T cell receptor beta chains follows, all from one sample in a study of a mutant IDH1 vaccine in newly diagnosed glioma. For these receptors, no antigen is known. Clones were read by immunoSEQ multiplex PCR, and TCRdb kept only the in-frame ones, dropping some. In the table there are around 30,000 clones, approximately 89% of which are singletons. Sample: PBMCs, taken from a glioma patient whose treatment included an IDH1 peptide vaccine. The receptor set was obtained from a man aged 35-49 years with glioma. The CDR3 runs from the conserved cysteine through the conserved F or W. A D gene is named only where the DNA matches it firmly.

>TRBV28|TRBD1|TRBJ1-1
TGTGCCAGCAGTTTATCGACAGGGTGGGACACTGAAGCTTTCTTT
CASSLSTGWDTEAFF
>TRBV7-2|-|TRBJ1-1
TGTGCCAGCAGCTCACAAGGGTTTCCAGGCACTGAAGCTTTCTTT
CASSSQGFPGTEAFF
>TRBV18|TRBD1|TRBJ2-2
TGTGCCAGCTCACCGGGACAGGGGGCCGCCGGGGAGCTGTTTTTT
CASSPGQGAAGELFF
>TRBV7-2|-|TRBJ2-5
TGTGCCAGCAGCTTAGGATATGAGACCCAGTACTTC
CASSLGYETQYF
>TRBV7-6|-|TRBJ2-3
TGTGCCAGCAGCGCCCTGACTAGGGCTACGCAGTATTTT
CASSALTRATQYF
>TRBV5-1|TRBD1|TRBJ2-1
TGCGCCAGCAGCGCGGACAGGGCCTCCTACAATGAGCAGTTCTTC
CASSADRASYNEQFF
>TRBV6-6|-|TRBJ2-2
TGTGCCAGCAGTTACTCGACTACATCGAACACCGGGGAGCTGTTTTTT
CASSYSTTSNTGELFF
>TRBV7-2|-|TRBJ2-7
TGTGCCAGCAGCCCTCAGCCAAGCGGGCTCTACGAGCAGTACTTC
CASSPQPSGLYEQYF
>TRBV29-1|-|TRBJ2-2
TGCAGCGTATATGAGCGGGCTTTTGACGGGGAGCTGTTTTTT
CSVYERAFDGELFF
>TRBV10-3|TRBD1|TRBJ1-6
TGTGCCATCTCTCCAATCAGGGGGGGTTATAATTCACCCCTCCACTTT
CAISPIRGGYNSPLHF
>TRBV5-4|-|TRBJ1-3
TGTGCCAGCAGCTTAGGGGAGCCATCTGGAAACACCATATATTTT
CASSLGEPSGNTIYF